This passage covers 8 T cell receptor beta chains from one sample sequenced in a study of blood T cell repertoires in COVID-19. Sequencing used immunoSEQ multiplex PCR; TCRdb keeps in-frame clones, though not all of them. The data hold about 170,000 clones, with about 88% observed a single time. Material: peripheral blood. The receptor source for this set is a woman of 80 years or more in a cohort sampled during active or convalescent COVID-19.

This chain links TRBV9 with TRBJ1-3; 7 bases fit TRBD1. The CDR3 is 16 residues long. V gave up 2 bases and J gave up 0 bases; unmatched junction bases: 5. Germline lookup yields CDR1 SGDLS and CDR2 YYNGEE. The CDR3 region is CASSVLAGGSGNTIYF. The CDR3 DNA sequence: TGTGCCAGCAGCGTCCTCGCAGGGGGCTCTGGAAACACCATATATTTT.

The V gene is TRBV28, the J gene TRBJ1-6; D might be TRBD1 (5 bases). V was trimmed by 5 bases and J by 11 bases, leaving 22 bases between them. Looked up from germline, CDR1 is MDHEN and CDR2 is SYDVKM. The CDR3 sequence is 16 residues long. The CDR3 nucleotides are TGTGCCAGCAGTGGGGTGTCTCAGGGATCCGCACCACCCCTCCACTTT. It is translated as CASSGVSQGSAPPLHF.

In its sample, this clone was seen a few times. The chain employs TRBV5-4 and TRBJ1-6; 7 bases align to TRBD1. This CDR3 comprises 18 residues. V was pared by 2 bases and J by 1 base, with 9 bases of the junction left unmatched. Germline CDR1 and CDR2: SGHNT and YYREEE (reference sequence). The CDR3 DNA sequence: TGTGCCAGCAGCTTCAGGGGGACGTTTTTGTCCTATAATTCACCCCTCCACTTT. Its protein is CASSFRGTFLSYNSPLHF.

The chain combines TRBV5-4 with TRBJ2-1; weak D call: TRBD2 (6 bases). The CDR3 runs 14 residues. The ends were cut back, 0 bases at V and 12 bases at J, with 16 bases in the middle. Germline loops: CDR1 SGHNT, CDR2 YYREEE (reference sequence). The CDR3 loop is CASSLDPAGTGQFF. CDR3 bases: TGTGCCAGCAGCTTGGACCCGGCCGGGACTGGGCAGTTCTTC.

The V call is TRBV10-1, the J call TRBJ2-1; possibly TRBD1 for D (6 bases). The germline gives CDR1 WNHNN, CDR2 SYGVQD (reference sequence). The germline V and J ends were trimmed by 2 bases and 10 bases, with 9 bases remaining between them. This CDR3 spans 12 amino acids. CDR3 amino acids: CASSENGQEQFF. CDR3 nucleotides: TGCGCCAGCAGTGAGAACGGACAGGAGCAGTTCTTC.

V gene TRBV3-1 (or the pseudogene TRBV3-2) combines with J gene TRBJ2-5; no clear D gene. V was shortened by 7 bases and J by 5 bases, with 11 bases between the two germline ends. Germline-derived CDR1 and CDR2 are LGHDT and YNNKEL (reference sequence). The CDR3 is 12 amino acids. The CDR3 DNA reads as TGTGCCAGCAACATAGCTGGCGAGACCCAGTACTTC. This sequence encodes CASNIAGETQYF.

Here the CDR3 reads CASSYRWTPSTDTQYF. Written as DNA, the CDR3 is TGTGCCAGCAGTTACCGCTGGACACCTAGCACAGATACGCAGTATTTT. The V and J genes are TRBV6-5 and TRBJ2-3; possible D gene TRBD1, 5 bases. The V end lost 2 bases, the J end lost 0 bases, and 12 bases lay between the germline ends. Germline CDR1 reads MNHEY; CDR2 reads SVGAGI. The CDR3 extends over 16 amino acids.

The genes are TRBV10-2 and TRBJ1-3; weak D call: TRBD1 (6 bases). V lost 2 bases, J lost 2 bases, and 10 bases lay in between. CDR3 length: 15 residues. Germline-derived CDR1 and CDR2 are WSHSY and SAAADI. The CDR3 DNA sequence: TGCGCCAGCAGTGAGCCGGACAGAGCTGGAAACACCATATATTTT. Translating it yields CASSEPDRAGNTIYF.